This TCR beta chain was captured by sequencing in a study of T-cell reconstitution after alpha-beta-depleted transplantation in children. CDR1 and CDR2 (germline): DFQATT, SNEGSKA (reference sequence). The CDR3 loop spans 13 amino acids. V gave up 6 bases and J gave up 0 bases; unmatched junction bases: 4. The table lists this clonotype with many counts. It was with unique molecular identifiers that the TCRbeta library was prepared. A single record per CDR3 protein comes from TCRdb applying MiXCR to the PCR reads. The table has about 370,000 distinct CDR3 sequences, about 20% seen once. J is TRBJ1-2 and V is TRBV20-1; 7 bases line up with TRBD1. Material: PBMCs from the stem cell graft donor, obtained from the stem cell graft. The TCR was taken from a human donor who donated a stem cell graft to a child with acute myeloid leukemia. The CDR3 DNA reads TGCAGTGCAATACAGGGGACTAACTATGGCTACACCTTC. Its protein product is CSAIQGTNYGYTF.